These 25 T cell receptor beta chains share one sample of origin, sequenced in a study of spatial heterogeneity in lung cancer. Study observations and caveats: How many expanded intratumoral alpha and beta TCRs were present tracked the tumor mutation count, which was a count of nonsynonymous mutations.

Antigen specificity for these receptors is unknown. The sample's time point: sample taken at primary tumor resection. One entry per CDR3 protein results from TCRdb running MiXCR on the 5' RACE reads. The sample carries some 9,500 distinct CDR3 sequences, 14% recorded once. Sample: lung tumor tissue, taken at surgery. These receptors came from a male donor with early-stage non-small cell lung cancer.

This clonotype was seen many times. This beta chain appears as a stray read in a library generated for alpha chains; its size is not informative. The chain links TRBV4-2 to TRBJ2-7, with D possibly TRBD1 on 5 matching bases. Deletions cut 0 bases from V and 4 bases from J, with 13 bases between. Germline V gene data show CDR1 as LGHNA and CDR2 as YNFKEQ. The CDR3 is made up of 15 amino acids. CDR3 coding DNA: TGTGCCAGCAGCCAAGATTTCCCAGGGCCTTACGAGCAGTACTTC. Translation: CASSQDFPGPYEQYF.

By share of the sample, this clonotype is medium-sized. The library was designed around alpha chains, so this beta chain is a stray read whose abundance carries little weight. The rearrangement uses TRBV6-5 and TRBJ2-7, with a weak D call TRBD1 (6 bases). V gave up 2 bases and J gave up 6 bases, with 17 bases separating them. The CDR3 is 15 amino acids. The germline gives CDR1 MNHEY, CDR2 SVGAGI. CDR3 in amino acids: CASSYIAGVLREQYF. The CDR3 DNA reads as TGTGCCAGCAGTTACATCGCAGGGGTCCTCCGCGAGCAGTACTTC.

This clonotype showed up many times. This beta chain is an off-target read within a library intended for alpha chains, so its frequency means little. In DNA, the CDR3 is TGTGCCAGCCGAATAGCGGGAGGTATTAATGAGCAGTTCTTC. Its translation is CASRIAGGINEQFF. The V call is TRBV14, the J call TRBJ2-1; 10 bases agree with TRBD2. This CDR3 spans 14 amino acids. V shed 8 bases and J 7 bases; nucleotides not matched to a gene: 8. Germline CDR1 is SGHDN and CDR2 is FVKESK.

This clonotype was recorded many times. This beta chain is an off-target read within a library intended for alpha chains, so its frequency means little. V gene TRBV30 combines with J gene TRBJ2-3; weak D call: TRBD2 (5 bases). The ends were cut back, 4 bases at V and 5 bases at J, with 19 bases in the middle. The CDR3 has 15 amino acids. In germline, CDR1 is GTSNPN, CDR2 SVGIG (reference sequence). DNA of the CDR3: TGTGCCTGGATGGACCCGGTGCGGGTTGTAGATACGCAGTATTTT. Protein sequence: CAWMDPVRVVDTQYF.

This clonotype is a singleton in its sample. A library made for alpha chains picked up this beta chain off target, so its size means little. V usage is TRBV20-1 and J usage is TRBJ2-7; D unclear. Germline V lookup: CDR1 DFQATT, CDR2 SNEGSKA (reference sequence). Deletions cut 4 bases from V and 6 bases from J, with 22 bases between. This CDR3 has 15 amino acids. CDR3 nucleotides: TGCAGTGCTATCCAGGCCAACAGTGGGTCTGCCGAGCAGTACTTC. It codes for CSAIQANSGSAEQYF.

This clonotype was seen at least ten times. A library prepared for alpha chains yielded this beta chain as an off-target read; its size is of little meaning. The chain carries TRBV3-1 and TRBJ2-1; D uncertain. The CDR3 covers 16 residues. CDR1 and CDR2 from the germline V gene are LGHDT and YNNKEL (reference sequence). Trimming took off 4 bases at V and 9 bases at J, with 22 bases between the two ends. The CDR3 protein is CASSRQSTSKAFEQFF. The CDR3 coding sequence is TGTGCCAGCAGCCGCCAAAGCACCTCCAAAGCTTTTGAGCAGTTCTTC.

Comment on this clonotype: The library was prepared for alpha chains; this beta chain is a stray read, so its frequency means little. The chain recombines TRBV5-5 with TRBJ1-1, with D possibly matching TRBD1 (6 bases). The CDR3 covers 13 residues. Trimming took off 4 bases at V and 6 bases at J, with 13 bases between the two ends. CDR1 and CDR2 (germline): SGHKS, YYEKEE (reference sequence). In DNA, the CDR3 is TGTGCCAGCAGCCCAGGGGCGAGGGCTGAAGCTTTCTTT. Translating gives CASSPGARAEAFF.

Worth noting for this clonotype: This beta chain is an unintended read in a library built for alpha chains; its size means little. The chain has TRBV2 and TRBJ2-1, with 8 bases matching TRBD1. The V and J ends lost 4 bases and 0 bases, in that order; junction bases with no gene match: 2. The CDR3 length is 15 residues. Germline assignment: CDR1 SNHLY and CDR2 FYNNEI. The CDR3 region is CASSGQGASYNEQFF. The CDR3 DNA reads TGTGCCAGCAGTGGGCAGGGGGCCTCCTACAATGAGCAGTTCTTC.

This clonotype was counted ten times or more. This beta chain is an unintended read in a library built for alpha chains; its size means little. This chain joins TRBV7-3 and TRBJ2-3, with 10 bases that match TRBD2. This CDR3 has 14 residues. After removal of 6 bases from V and 4 bases from J, the junction contained 4 bases not matched to a gene. The germline gives CDR1 SGHTA, CDR2 FQGTGA. The CDR3 DNA follows: TGTGCCAGCAGTTTAGCGGGAGGTTCAGATACGCAGTATTTT. This sequence encodes CASSLAGGSDTQYF. Full variable domain (rest looked up from reference TRBV7-3 and TRBJ2-3): GAGVSQTPSNKVTEKGKYVELRCDPISGHTALYWYRQSLGQGPEFLIYFQGTGAADDSGLPNDRFFAVRPEGSVSTLKIQRTERGDSAVYLCASSLAGGSDTQYFGPGTRLTVL.

This clonotype was detected many times. In a library made to pick up alpha chains, this beta chain is a stray read with a size that means little. V gene TRBV20-1 combines with J gene TRBJ1-6; TRBD1 aligns across 9 bases. CDR3 length: 15 amino acids. The germline CDR1 and CDR2 sequences are DFQATT and SNEGSKA (reference sequence). The trim removed 1 base at V and 9 bases at J, leaving 7 bases unmatched. In DNA, the CDR3 is TGCAGTGCTAGAGGGGGGACAGGGTTAAGTTCACCCCTCCACTTT. The encoded protein is CSARGGTGLSSPLHF.

This clonotype was found many times. Since it is a stray read in a library aimed at alpha chains, this beta chain has a size that is not meaningful. V is TRBV9 and J is TRBJ2-7; TRBD2 aligns across 14 bases. V gave up 2 bases and J gave up 5 bases; unmatched junction bases: 6. Germline V gives CDR1 SGDLS, CDR2 YYNGEE. The CDR3 contains 16 residues. CDR3 protein: CASSVGTSGSYDEQYF. CDR3 bases: TGTGCCAGCAGCGTCGGGACTAGCGGGAGTTACGACGAGCAGTACTTC.

In the case of this clonotype: The library was designed around alpha chains, so this beta chain is a stray read whose abundance carries little weight. The V and J genes are TRBV7-8 and TRBJ2-1, with D unclear. Germline assignment: CDR1 SGHVS and CDR2 FQNEAQ. There are 14 residues in the CDR3. V was pared by 6 bases and J by 0 bases, with 9 bases between. In nucleotides, the CDR3 is TGTGCCAGCAGTCAAGTAGGCTCCTACAATGAGCAGTTCTTC. It is translated as CASSQVGSYNEQFF.

This clonotype was picked up one time. This beta chain is a stray read from a library made for alpha chains; its abundance is not meaningful. The V call is TRBV28, the J call TRBJ2-7; the match to TRBD2 covers 9 bases. With 3 bases clipped from V and 3 bases from J, the junction kept 9 bases outside the gene matches. The CDR3 spans 16 residues. The germline V gene encodes CDR1 MDHEN and CDR2 SYDVKM. The chain's CDR3 is CASSFGREGPSYEQYF. The CDR3 bases are TGTGCCAGCAGTTTCGGGCGGGAGGGTCCGAGCTACGAGCAGTACTTC.

This clonotype was recorded many times. A library prepared for alpha chains yielded this beta chain as an off-target read; its size is of little meaning. The J gene is TRBJ1-6, the V gene TRBV12-5, with D possibly TRBD1 on 6 matching bases. This CDR3 is 15 amino acids long. Germline lookup yields CDR1 LGHNT and CDR2 FRNRAP. V shed 2 bases and J shed 7 bases, with 12 bases lying between them. CDR3 sequence (DNA): TGTGCTAGTGGTTTGTCGGGGGCCGGGAATTCACCCCTCCACTTT. Amino acids: CASGLSGAGNSPLHF. The entire variable domain, with the rest obtained from reference TRBV12-5 and TRBJ1-6, is as follows: DARVTQTPRHKVTEMGQEVTMRCQPILGHNTVFWYRQTMMQGLELLAYFRNRAPLDDSGMPKDRFSAEMPDATLATLKIQPSEPRDSAVYFCASGLSGAGNSPLHFGNGTRLTVT.

A remark on this clonotype: This beta chain is off target for a library built for alpha chains, so its abundance means little. This rearrangement joins TRBV28 to TRBJ1-2; D gene unclear. The V gene lost 5 bases and the J gene lost 3 bases, with 7 bases spanning the gap. There are 12 residues in the CDR3. The germline gives CDR1 MDHEN, CDR2 SYDVKM. The CDR3 region is CASSDKYYGYTF. In DNA form, the CDR3 reads TGTGCCAGCAGTGACAAATACTATGGCTACACCTTC.

In this sample, this clonotype is medium-sized (0.01 to 0.1%). Little can be read into the size of this beta chain, an off-target read in a library designed for alpha chains. V gene TRBV7-8 combines with J gene TRBJ2-3, with D uncertain. This CDR3 spans 15 amino acids. CDR1 is SGHVS and CDR2 is FQNEAQ in the germline V gene. The V gene lost 2 bases and the J gene lost 5 bases, with 14 bases spanning the gap. The CDR3: CASSLTGPPQDTQYF. CDR3 coding DNA: TGTGCCAGCAGCTTAACGGGTCCCCCGCAAGATACGCAGTATTTT.

This clonotype was seen ten or more times. Because the library targeted alpha chains, this beta chain is an off-target read whose size means little. CDR3 sequence (DNA): TGTGCCAGCAGAGTTCGACGACTACAACGACAGGGCACTGAAGCTTTCTTT. It translates to CASRVRRLQRQGTEAFF. The chain couples TRBV6-6 to TRBJ1-1, with 7 bases lining up with TRBD1. The CDR3 contains 17 residues. Trimming cost V 6 bases and J 4 bases; bases outside gene matches: 17. CDR1 is MNHNY, CDR2 SVGAGI, per germline (reference sequence).

A word on this clonotype: A read error may explain this, as a much larger clone is one base away. The library was built for alpha chains, so this beta chain is an off-target read and its size means little. The chain uses TRBV18 and TRBJ2-1; D gene ambiguous. The CDR3 runs 14 residues. Germline CDR1 and CDR2: KGHSH and LQKENI. Trimming took 1 base from V and 7 from J, leaving 11 bases between them. The CDR3 DNA follows: TGTGCCAGCTCACCACGGTACTACTGGAATGAGCAGTTCTTC. This codes for CASSPRYYWNEQFF.

This clonotype ranks as medium-sized. Because this beta chain is a stray read in a library intended to capture alpha chains, its abundance should not be given much weight. The rearrangement uses TRBV10-3 and TRBJ2-7; 12 nucleotides agree with TRBD2. CDR1 and CDR2 (germline): ENHRY, SYGVKD. J gave up 5 bases and V 6 bases, and 5 bases lay outside the gene matches. The length of the CDR3 is 14 residues. This CDR3 is CAISARLAGDEQYF. The CDR3 DNA reads TGTGCCATCAGCGCCCGACTAGCGGGAGACGAGCAGTACTTC.

In this sample, this clonotype is medium-sized (0.01 to 0.1%). Because the library targeted alpha chains, this beta chain is an off-target read whose size means little. The V and J genes are TRBV6-5 and TRBJ2-7; TRBD1 is a possible D gene (6 bases). The CDR3 sequence is 12 residues long. Germline CDR1 and CDR2: MNHEY and SVGAGI. Deletions cut 8 bases from V and 1 base from J, with 9 bases between. Written as DNA, the CDR3 is TGTGCCAGCGGACAGCGGTCCTACGAGCAGTACTTC. Protein product: CASGQRSYEQYF.

This clonotype was seen repeatedly, ten times or more. This beta chain lies outside the target of a library built for alpha chains; its clone size means little. The gene calls are TRBV5-4 and TRBJ2-4; 10 bases fit TRBD1. Germline CDR1 is SGHNT and CDR2 is YYREEE (reference sequence). J gave up 7 bases and V 2 bases, and 15 bases lay outside the gene matches. This CDR3 has 18 amino acids. The CDR3 loop is CASSFRLGDRGILNIQYF. The CDR3 nucleotides are TGTGCCAGCAGCTTTAGATTGGGGGACAGGGGAATTTTGAACATTCAGTACTTC.

Notes on this clonotype: This beta chain came through as a stray read in a library set up for alpha chains, and its size says little. The rearrangement uses TRBV9 and TRBJ1-5; D remains unclear. The length of the CDR3 is 13 residues. V was clipped by 4 bases and J by 6 bases, with 11 bases between them. Germline CDR1 reads SGDLS; CDR2 reads YYNGEE. Written as DNA, the CDR3 is TGTGCCAGCAGCCCACATATGGGTCAGCCCCAGCATTTT. It codes for CASSPHMGQPQHF.

This clonotype was recorded many times. This beta chain is a stray sequence in a library constructed for alpha chains; its clone size is not meaningful. The rearrangement links TRBV29-1 to TRBJ1-1; possibly TRBD1 for D (6 bases). This CDR3 region has 13 residues. Between the trimmed V and J ends, which lost 7 bases and 5 bases, there was a span of 17 bases. Germline V lookup: CDR1 SQVTM, CDR2 ANQGSEA. CDR3 sequence reads: CSGTGQTFTEAFF. CDR3 nucleotides: TGCAGCGGCACGGGACAAACCTTTACTGAAGCTTTCTTT.

This clonotype was recorded at least ten times. Little can be read into the size of this beta chain, an off-target read in a library designed for alpha chains. This chain uses TRBV24-1 with TRBJ2-3; 7 positions agree with TRBD1. The V segment lost 1 base and the J segment 1 base; nucleotides outside the gene matches: 4. The CDR3 contains 16 residues. Germline CDR1 and CDR2: KGHDR and SFDVKD. The CDR3 bases are TGTGCCACCAGTGATTTATCGACAGGGCGCACAGATACGCAGTATTTT. Its translation is CATSDLSTGRTDTQYF.

The table lists this clonotype with a few counts. Little can be read into the size of this beta chain, an off-target read in a library designed for alpha chains. The J gene is TRBJ2-7, the V gene TRBV7-6, with TRBD1 identical over 9 bases. This CDR3 is 14 amino acids long. The V gene end was trimmed by 5 bases and the J gene end by 2 bases; junction bases not matched to a gene: 4. Looked up from germline, CDR1 is SGHVS and CDR2 is FNYEAQ. In nucleotides, the CDR3 is TGTGCCAGCAGCGCGGGACAGGGCACCTACGAGCAGTACTTC. Its protein product is CASSAGQGTYEQYF.